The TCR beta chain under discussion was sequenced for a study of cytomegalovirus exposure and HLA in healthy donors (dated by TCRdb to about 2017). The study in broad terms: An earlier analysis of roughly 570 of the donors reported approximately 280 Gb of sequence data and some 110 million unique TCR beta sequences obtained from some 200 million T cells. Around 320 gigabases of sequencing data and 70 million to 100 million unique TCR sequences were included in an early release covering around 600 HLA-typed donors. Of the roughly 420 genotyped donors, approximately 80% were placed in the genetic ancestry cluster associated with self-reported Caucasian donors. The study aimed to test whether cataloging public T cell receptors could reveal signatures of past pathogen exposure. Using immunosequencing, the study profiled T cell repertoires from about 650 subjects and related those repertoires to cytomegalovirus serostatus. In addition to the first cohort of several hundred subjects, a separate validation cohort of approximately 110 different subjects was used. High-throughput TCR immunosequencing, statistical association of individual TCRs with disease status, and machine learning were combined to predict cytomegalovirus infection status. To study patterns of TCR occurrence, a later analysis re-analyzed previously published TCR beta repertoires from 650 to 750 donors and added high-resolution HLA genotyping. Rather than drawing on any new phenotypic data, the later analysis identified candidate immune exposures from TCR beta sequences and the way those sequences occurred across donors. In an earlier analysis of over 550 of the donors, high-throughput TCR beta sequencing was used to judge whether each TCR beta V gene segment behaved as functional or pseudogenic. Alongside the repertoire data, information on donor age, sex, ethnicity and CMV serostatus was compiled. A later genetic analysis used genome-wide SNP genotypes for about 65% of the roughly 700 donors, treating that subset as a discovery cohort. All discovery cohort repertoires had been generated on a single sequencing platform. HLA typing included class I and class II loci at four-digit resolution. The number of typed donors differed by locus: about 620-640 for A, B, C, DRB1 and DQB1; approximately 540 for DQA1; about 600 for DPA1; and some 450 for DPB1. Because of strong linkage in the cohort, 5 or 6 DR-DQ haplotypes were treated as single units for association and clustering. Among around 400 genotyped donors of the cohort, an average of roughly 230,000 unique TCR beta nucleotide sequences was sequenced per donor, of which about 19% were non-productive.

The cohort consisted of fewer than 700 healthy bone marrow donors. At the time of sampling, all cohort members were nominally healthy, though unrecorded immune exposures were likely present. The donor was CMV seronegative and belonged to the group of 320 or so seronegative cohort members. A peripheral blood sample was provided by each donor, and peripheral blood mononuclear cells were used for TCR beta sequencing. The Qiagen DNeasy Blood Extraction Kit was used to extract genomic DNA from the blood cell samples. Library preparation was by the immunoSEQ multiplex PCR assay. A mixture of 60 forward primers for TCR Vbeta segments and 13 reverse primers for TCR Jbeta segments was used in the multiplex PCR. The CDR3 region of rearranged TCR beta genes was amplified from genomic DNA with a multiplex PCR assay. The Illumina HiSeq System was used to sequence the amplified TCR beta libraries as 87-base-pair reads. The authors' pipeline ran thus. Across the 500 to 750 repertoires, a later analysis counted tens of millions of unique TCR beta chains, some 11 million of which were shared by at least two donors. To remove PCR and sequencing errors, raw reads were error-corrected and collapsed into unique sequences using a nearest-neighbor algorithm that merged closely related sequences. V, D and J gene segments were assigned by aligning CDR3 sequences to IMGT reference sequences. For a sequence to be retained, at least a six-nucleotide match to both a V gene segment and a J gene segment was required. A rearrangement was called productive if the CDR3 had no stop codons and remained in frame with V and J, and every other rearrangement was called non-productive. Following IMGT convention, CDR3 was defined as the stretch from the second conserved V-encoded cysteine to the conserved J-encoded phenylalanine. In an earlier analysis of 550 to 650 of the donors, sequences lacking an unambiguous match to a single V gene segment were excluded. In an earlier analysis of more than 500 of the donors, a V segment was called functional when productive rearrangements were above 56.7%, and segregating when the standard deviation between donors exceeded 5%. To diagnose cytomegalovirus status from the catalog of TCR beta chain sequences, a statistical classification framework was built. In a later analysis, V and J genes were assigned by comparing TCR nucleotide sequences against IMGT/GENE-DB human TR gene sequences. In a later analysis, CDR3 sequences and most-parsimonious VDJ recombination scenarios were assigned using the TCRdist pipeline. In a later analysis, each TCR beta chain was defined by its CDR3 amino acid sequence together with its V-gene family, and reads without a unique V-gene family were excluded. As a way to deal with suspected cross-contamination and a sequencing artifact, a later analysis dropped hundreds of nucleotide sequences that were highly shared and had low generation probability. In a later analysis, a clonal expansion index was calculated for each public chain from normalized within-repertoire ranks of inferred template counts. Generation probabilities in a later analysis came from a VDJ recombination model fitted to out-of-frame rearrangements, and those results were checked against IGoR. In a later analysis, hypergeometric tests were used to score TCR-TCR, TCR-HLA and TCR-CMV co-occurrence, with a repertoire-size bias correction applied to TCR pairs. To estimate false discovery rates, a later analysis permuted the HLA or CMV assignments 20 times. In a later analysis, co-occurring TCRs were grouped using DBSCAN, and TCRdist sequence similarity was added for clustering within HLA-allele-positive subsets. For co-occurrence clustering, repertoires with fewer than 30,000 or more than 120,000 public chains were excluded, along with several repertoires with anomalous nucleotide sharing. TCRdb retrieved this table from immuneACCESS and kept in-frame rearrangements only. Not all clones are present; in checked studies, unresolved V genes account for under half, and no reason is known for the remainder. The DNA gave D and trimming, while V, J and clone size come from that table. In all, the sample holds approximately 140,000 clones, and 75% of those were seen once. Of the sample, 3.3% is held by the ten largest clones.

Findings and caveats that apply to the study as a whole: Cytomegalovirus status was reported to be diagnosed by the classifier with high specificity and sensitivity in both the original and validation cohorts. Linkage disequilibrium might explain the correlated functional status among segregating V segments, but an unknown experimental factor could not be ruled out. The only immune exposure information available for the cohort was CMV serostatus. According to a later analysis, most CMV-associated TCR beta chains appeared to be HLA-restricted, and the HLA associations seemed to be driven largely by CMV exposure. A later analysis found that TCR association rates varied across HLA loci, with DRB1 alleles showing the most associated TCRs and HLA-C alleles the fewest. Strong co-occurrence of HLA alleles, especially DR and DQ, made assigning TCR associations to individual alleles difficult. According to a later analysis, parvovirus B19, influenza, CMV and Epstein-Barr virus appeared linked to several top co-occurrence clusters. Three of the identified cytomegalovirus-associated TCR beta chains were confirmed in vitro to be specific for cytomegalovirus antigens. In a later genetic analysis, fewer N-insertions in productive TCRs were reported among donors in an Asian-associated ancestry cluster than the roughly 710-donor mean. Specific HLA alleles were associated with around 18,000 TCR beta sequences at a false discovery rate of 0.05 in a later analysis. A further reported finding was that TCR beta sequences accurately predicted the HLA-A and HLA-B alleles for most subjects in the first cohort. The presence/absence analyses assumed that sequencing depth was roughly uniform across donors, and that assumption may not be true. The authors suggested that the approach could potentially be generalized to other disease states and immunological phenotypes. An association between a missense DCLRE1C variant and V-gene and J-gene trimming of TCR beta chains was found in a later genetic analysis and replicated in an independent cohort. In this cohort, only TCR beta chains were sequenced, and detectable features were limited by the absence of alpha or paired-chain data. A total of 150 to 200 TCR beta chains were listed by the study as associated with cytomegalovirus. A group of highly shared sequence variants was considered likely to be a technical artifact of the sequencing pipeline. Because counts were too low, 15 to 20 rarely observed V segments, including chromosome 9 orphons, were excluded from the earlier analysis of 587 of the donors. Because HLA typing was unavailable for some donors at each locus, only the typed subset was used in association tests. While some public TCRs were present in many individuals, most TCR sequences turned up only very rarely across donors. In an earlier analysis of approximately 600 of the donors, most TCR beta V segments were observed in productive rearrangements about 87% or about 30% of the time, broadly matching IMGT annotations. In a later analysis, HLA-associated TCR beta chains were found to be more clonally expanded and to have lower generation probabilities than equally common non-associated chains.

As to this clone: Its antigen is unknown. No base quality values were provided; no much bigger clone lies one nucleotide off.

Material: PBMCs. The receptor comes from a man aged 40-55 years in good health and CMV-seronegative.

At the DNA level, the sequence is TGCGCCAGCAGCACCAAACAGGGAAGCACAGATACGCAGTATTTT. It encodes CASSTKQGSTDTQYF. The rearrangement joined TRBV5-1 to TRBJ2-3, and the D gene may be TRBD1, 6 bases matching. The CDR3 runs 15 residues from the cysteine to the phenylalanine. Just CDR3 DNA is preserved here, 45 bases in frame from base 1. V drops 4 bases and J drops 0 bases, leaving 12 bases in between. CDR1 is given as SGHRS and CDR2 as YFSETQ, both from the germline V gene. With the portions outside the CDR3 filled from the reference TRBV5-1 and TRBJ2-3 genes, the complete variable region becomes KAGVTQTPRYLIKTRGQQVTLSCSPISGHRSVSWYQQTPGQGLQFLFEYFSETQRNKGNFPGRFSGRQFSNSRSEMNVSTLELGDSALYLCASSTKQGSTDTQYFGPGTRLTVL.